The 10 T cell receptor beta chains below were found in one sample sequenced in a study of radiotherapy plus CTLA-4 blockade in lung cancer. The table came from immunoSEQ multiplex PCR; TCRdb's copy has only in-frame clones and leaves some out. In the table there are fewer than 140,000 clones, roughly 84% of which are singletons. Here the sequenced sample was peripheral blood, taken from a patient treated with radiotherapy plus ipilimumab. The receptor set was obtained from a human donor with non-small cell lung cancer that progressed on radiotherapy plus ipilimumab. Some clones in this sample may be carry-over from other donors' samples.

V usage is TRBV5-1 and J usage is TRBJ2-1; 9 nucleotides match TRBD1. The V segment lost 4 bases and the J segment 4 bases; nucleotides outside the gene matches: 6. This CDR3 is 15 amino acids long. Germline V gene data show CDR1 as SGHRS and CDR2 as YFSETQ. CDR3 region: CASSPDRGGYNEQFF. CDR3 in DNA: TGCGCCAGCAGCCCCGACAGGGGGGGATACAATGAGCAGTTCTTC.

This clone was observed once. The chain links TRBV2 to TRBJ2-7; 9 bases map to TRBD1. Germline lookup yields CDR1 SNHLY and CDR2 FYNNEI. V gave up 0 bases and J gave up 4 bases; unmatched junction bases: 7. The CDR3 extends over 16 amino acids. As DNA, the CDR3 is TGTGCCAGCAGTGAAGCGAGTACAGGGGGCGGTTACGAGCAGTACTTC. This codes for CASSEASTGGGYEQYF.

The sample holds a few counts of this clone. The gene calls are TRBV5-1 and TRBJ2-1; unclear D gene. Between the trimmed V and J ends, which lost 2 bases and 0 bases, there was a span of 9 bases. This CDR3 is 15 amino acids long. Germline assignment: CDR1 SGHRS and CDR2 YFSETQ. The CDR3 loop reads CASSFGPFSYNEQFF. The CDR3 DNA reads TGCGCCAGCAGCTTTGGACCATTCTCCTACAATGAGCAGTTCTTC.

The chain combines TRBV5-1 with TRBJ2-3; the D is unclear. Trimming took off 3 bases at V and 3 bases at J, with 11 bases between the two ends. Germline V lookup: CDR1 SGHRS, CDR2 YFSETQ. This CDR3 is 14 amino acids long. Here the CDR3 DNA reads TGCGCCAGCAGCTCAACCCAACCGACAGATACGCAGTATTTT. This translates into CASSSTQPTDTQYF.

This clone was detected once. The CDR3 here is CASSDSLGVETQYF. Written as DNA, the CDR3 is TGTGCCAGCAGTGACAGTCTAGGCGTGGAGACCCAGTACTTC. The rearrangement links TRBV2 to TRBJ2-5, with D unclear. The germline V and J ends were trimmed by 3 bases and 5 bases, with 13 bases remaining between them. The V gene's germline CDR1 is SNHLY and CDR2 FYNNEI. This CDR3 has 14 residues.

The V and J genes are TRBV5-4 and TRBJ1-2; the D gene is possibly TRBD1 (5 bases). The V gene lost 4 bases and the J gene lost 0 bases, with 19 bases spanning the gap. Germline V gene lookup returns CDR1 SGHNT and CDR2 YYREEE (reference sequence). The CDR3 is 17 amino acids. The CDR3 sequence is CASSGGGKNWANYGYTF. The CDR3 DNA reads TGTGCCAGCAGCGGGGGAGGGAAAAATTGGGCTAACTATGGCTACACCTTC.

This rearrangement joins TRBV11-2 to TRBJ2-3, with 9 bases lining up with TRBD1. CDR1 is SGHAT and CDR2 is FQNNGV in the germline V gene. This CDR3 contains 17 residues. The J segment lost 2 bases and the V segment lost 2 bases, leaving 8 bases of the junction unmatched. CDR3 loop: CASSLFRDRALTDTQYF. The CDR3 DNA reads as TGTGCCAGCAGCTTATTCAGGGACAGGGCCCTCACAGATACGCAGTATTTT.

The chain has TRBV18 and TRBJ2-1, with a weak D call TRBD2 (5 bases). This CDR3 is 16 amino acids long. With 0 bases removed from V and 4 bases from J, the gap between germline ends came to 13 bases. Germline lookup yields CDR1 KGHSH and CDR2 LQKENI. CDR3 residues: CASSPPLTTKYNEQFF. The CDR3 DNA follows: TGTGCCAGCTCACCACCCTTGACTACCAAATACAATGAGCAGTTCTTC.

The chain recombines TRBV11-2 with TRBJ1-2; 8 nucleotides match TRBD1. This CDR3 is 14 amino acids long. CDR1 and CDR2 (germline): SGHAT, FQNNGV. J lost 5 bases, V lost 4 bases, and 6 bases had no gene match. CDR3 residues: CASSSYRTGYGYTF. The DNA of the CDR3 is TGTGCCAGCAGCTCCTACCGGACAGGGTATGGCTACACCTTC. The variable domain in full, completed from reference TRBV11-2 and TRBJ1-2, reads EAGVAQSPRYKIIEKRQSVAFWCNPISGHATLYWYQQILGQGPKLLIQFQNNGVVDDSQLPKDRFSAERLKGVDSTLKIQPAKLEDSAVYLCASSSYRTGYGYTFGSGTRLTVV.

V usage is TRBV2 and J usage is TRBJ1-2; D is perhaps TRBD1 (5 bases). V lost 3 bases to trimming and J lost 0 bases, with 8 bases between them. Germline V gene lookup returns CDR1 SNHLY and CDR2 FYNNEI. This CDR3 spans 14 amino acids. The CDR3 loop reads CASSDSGANYGYTF. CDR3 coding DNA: TGTGCCAGCAGTGATTCGGGGGCTAACTATGGCTACACCTTC. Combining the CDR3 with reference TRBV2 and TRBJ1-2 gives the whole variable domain EPEVTQTPSHQVTQMGQEVILRCVPISNHLYFYWYRQILGQKVEFLVSFYNNEISEKSEIFDDQFSVERPDGSNFTLKIRSTKLEDSAMYFCASSDSGANYGYTFGSGTRLTVV.